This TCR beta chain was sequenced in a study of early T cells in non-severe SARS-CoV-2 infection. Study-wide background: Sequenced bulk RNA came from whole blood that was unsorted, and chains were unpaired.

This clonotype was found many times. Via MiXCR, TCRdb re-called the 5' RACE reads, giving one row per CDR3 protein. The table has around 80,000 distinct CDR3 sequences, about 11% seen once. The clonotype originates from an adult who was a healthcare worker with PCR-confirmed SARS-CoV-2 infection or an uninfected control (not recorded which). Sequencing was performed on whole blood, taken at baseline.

DNA for the CDR3: TGTGCCAGCAGCTACAACAGGGGGGAGCAGCCCCAGCATTTT. Its translation is CASSYNRGEQPQHF. V gene TRBV7-8 combines with J gene TRBJ1-5, with TRBD1 matching over 8 bases. The V gene's germline CDR1 is SGHVS and CDR2 FQNEAQ. With 4 bases clipped from V and 7 bases from J, the junction kept 6 bases outside the gene matches. This CDR3 has 14 residues.